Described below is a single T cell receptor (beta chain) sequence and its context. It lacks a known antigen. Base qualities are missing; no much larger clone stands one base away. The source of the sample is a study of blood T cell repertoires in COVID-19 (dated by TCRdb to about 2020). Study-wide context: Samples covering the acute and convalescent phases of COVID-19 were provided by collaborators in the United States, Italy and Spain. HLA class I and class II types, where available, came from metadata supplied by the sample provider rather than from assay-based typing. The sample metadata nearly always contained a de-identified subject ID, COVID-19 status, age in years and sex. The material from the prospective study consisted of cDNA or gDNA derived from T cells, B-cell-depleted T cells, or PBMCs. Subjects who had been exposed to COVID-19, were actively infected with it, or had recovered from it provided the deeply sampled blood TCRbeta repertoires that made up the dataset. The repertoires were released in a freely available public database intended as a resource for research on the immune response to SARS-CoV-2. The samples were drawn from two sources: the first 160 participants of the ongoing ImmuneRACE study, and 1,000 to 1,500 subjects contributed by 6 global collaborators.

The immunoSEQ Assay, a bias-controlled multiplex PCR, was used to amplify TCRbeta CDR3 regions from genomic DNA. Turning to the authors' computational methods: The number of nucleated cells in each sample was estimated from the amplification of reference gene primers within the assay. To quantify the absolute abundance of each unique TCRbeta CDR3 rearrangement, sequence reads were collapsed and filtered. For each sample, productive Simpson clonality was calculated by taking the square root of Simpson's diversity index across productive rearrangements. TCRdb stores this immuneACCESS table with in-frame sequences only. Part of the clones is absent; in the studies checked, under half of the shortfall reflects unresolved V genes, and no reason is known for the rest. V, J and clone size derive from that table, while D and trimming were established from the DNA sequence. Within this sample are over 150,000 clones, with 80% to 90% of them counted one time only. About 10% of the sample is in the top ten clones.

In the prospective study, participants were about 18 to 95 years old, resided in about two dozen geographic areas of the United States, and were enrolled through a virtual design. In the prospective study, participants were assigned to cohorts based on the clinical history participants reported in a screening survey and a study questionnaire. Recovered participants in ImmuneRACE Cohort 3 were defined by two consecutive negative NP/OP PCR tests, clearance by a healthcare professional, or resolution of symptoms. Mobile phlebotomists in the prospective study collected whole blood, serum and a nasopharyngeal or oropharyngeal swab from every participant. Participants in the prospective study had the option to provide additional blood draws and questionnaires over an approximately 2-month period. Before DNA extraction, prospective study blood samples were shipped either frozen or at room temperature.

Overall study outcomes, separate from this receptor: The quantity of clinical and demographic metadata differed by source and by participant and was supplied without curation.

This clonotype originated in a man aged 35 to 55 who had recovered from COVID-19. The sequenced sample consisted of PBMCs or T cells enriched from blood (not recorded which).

The CDR3 region has the sequence CASSQEGGVPLTGELFF. The DNA is as follows: TGCGCCAGCAGCCAAGAAGGAGGCGTGCCACTCACCGGGGAGCTGTTTTTT. The chain links TRBV4-3 with TRBJ2-2; TRBD2 is perhaps the D gene, given 5 matching bases. According to the germline V gene, CDR1 reads LGHNA and CDR2 reads YSLEER. Counted from cysteine to phenylalanine, this CDR3 has 17 amino acids. The read is trimmed to its CDR3 DNA, 51 bases read in frame from base 1. V and J lose 0 bases and 4 bases, and a span of 15 bases separates them.